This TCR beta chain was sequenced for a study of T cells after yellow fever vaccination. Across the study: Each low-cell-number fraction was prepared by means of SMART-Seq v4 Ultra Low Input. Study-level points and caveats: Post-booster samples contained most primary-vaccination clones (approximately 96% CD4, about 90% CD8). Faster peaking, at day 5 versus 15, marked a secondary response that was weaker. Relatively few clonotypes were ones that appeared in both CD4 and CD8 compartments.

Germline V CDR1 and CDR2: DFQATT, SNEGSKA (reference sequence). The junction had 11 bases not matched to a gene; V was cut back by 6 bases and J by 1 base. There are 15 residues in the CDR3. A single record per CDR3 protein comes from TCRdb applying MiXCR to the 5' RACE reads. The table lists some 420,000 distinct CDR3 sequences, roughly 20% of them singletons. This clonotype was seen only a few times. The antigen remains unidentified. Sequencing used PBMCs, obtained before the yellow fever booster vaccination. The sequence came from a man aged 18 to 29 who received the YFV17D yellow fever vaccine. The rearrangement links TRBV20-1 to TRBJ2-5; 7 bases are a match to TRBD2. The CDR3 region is CSAAKLQRGQETQYF. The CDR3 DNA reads TGCAGTGCCGCTAAGCTACAGCGGGGCCAAGAGACCCAGTACTTC.